This TCR beta chain was retrieved from a study of beta chain features in type 1 diabetes. Broader study findings: Researchers cautioned that cDNA sequencing could over-represent cells with high TCR expression. VDJ junctions in type 1 diabetes patients carried more deletions and fewer insertions. The study found that naive, central memory and Treg TCRB repertoires appeared more similar in patients than in healthy donors. Moderate yet significant TCRB CDR3 shortening was seen in Type 1 diabetes patients in all four CD4+ subsets.

Sequenced material consisted of expressed TCRB transcripts (all of the isolated RNA was reverse transcribed). TCRdb keeps only in-frame clones here, not all; method: immunoSEQ multiplex PCR. Of 330,000 or so clones in the sample, over 9.5% were seen once. A CD45RO/CCR7/CD25/CD127/CD95/CD27 panel sorted naive, central memory, regulatory and stem cell-like memory CD4+ cells. With respect to this clone: Its antigen is unknown.

This CDR3 comprises 16 residues. Germline loops: CDR1 SGHNT, CDR2 YYREEE (reference sequence). V was cut by 4 bases and J by 3 bases, with 14 bases left in between. The specimen was naive CD4+ T cells from blood. This sequence originates from a woman younger than 35 with type 1 diabetes. This chain uses TRBV5-4 with TRBJ2-6; D perhaps matches TRBD1 (5 bases). The chain's CDR3 is CASSPERGVGANVLTF. CDR3 bases: TGTGCCAGCAGCCCAGAAAGGGGCGTTGGGGCCAACGTCCTGACTTTC.